A single sample is the source of the 18 T cell receptor beta chains below, sequenced in a study of CD8+ T cells in alopecia areata. As the sequencing template, cDNA was produced by extracting RNA and reverse transcribing it. Only in-frame clones appear in the TCRdb table, and some are missing; sequencing was by immunoSEQ multiplex PCR. The sample holds roughly 180,000 clones, 50% to 60% seen once. Noted treatment: oral pan-JAK inhibitor, 5-10 mg twice daily. The source was CD4+ T cells sorted from blood, collected at week 4, from a patient treated with tofacitinib. All receptors derive from a human donor with alopecia areata.

This clone was observed once. V is TRBV9 and J is TRBJ2-5, with TRBD2 matching over 9 bases. The CDR3 consists of 15 residues. V shed 3 bases, J shed 5 bases, and the junction held 8 bases outside the gene matches. CDR1 and CDR2 (germline): SGDLS, YYNGEE. CDR3 sequence reads: CASSGSGGPGETQYF. DNA for the CDR3: TGTGCCAGCAGCGGTAGCGGGGGCCCTGGGGAGACCCAGTACTTC.

The chain employs TRBV5-1 and TRBJ2-6; TRBD2 matches 7 bases. V shed 8 bases, J shed 2 bases, and the junction held 7 bases outside the gene matches. CDR1 is SGHRS, CDR2 YFSETQ, per germline. CDR3 length equals 15 residues. CDR3 amino acids: CASRAGIPGANVLTF. The CDR3 DNA sequence: TGCGCCAGTAGAGCGGGGATCCCTGGGGCCAACGTCCTGACTTTC.

This clone was detected only once. The DNA for the CDR3 is TGTGCCAGCGCGACTCAGGCGAGTCAGCAGCCCCAGCATTTT. The encoded protein is CASATQASQQPQHF. The rearrangement uses TRBV6-1 and TRBJ1-5, with no clear D. Germline CDR1 and CDR2: MNHNS and SASEGT. The CDR3 loop spans 14 amino acids. V lost 8 bases to trimming and J lost 7 bases, with 18 bases between them.

This chain joins TRBV5-1 and TRBJ2-5; TRBD2 aligns across 8 bases. Per germline, CDR1 SGHRS and CDR2 YFSETQ. The ends lost 0 bases at V and 6 bases at J; junction bases unmatched: 7. The CDR3 covers 15 residues. In DNA form, the CDR3 reads TGCGCCAGCAGCTTGGATCGGGGGGGTTCGCAGACCCAGTACTTC. Translated: CASSLDRGGSQTQYF. Full variable domain (remainder filled in from reference TRBV5-1 and TRBJ2-5): KAGVTQTPRYLIKTRGQQVTLSCSPISGHRSVSWYQQTPGQGLQFLFEYFSETQRNKGNFPGRFSGRQFSNSRSEMNVSTLELGDSALYLCASSLDRGGSQTQYFGPGTRLLVL.

The V gene is TRBV7-2, the J gene TRBJ1-2; D is perhaps TRBD1 (6 bases). The CDR3 contains 16 residues. V dropped 4 bases and J dropped 2 bases, with 17 bases sitting between them. Germline assignment: CDR1 SGHTA and CDR2 FQGNSA. Here the CDR3 reads CASSSLRGEGNYGYTF. CDR3 DNA: TGTGCCAGCAGCTCCCTGAGGGGGGAGGGGAACTATGGCTACACCTTC.

The chain joins TRBV29-1 to TRBJ1-4; D uncertain. V lost 4 bases, J lost 3 bases, and 15 bases lay in between. The V gene's germline CDR1 is SQVTM and CDR2 ANQGSEA. The CDR3 runs 15 residues. The CDR3 nucleotides are TGCAGCGTTGTCCCCGGACTCGCCGCTAATGAAAAACTGTTTTTT. It encodes CSVVPGLAANEKLFF.

The table lists this clone with a few counts. The chain uses TRBV23-1 and TRBJ2-4; no definite D call. TRBV23-1 is labeled an ORF, and its function is uncertain. The ends were cut back, 3 bases at V and 0 bases at J, with 6 bases in the middle. The CDR3 is made up of 14 amino acids. The CDR3 nucleotides read TGCGCCAGCAGTCAGGCAGCAGCCAAAAACATTCAGTACTTC. Amino acid sequence: CASSQAAAKNIQYF.

The chain combines TRBV23-1 with TRBJ2-5; 9 nucleotides line up with TRBD1. TRBV23-1 has ORF status, its function being uncertain. The CDR3 has 21 residues. V gave up 0 bases and J gave up 4 bases; unmatched junction bases: 21. CDR3 bases: TGCGCCAGCAGTCAATCTGGTCGGACCCCTCCAAAGACAGGGGGGCGAGAGACCCAGTACTTC. Residues: CASSQSGRTPPKTGGRETQYF.

On this clone itself: Additional DNA sequences in this sample encode the identical CDR3. The rearrangement uses TRBV30 and TRBJ2-3; D call uncertain. CDR1 and CDR2 from the germline V gene are GTSNPN and SVGIG (reference sequence). The CDR3 length is 11 residues. Deletions cut 0 bases from V and 4 bases from J, with 2 bases between. The CDR3: CAWSVSDTQYF. In DNA, the CDR3 is TGTGCCTGGAGTGTATCAGATACGCAGTATTTT.

The V and J genes are TRBV30 and TRBJ1-5; D is possibly TRBD1 (6 bases). The CDR3 length is 14 residues. Germline V gives CDR1 GTSNPN, CDR2 SVGIG (reference sequence). Trimming pared 2 bases from V and 4 bases from J, leaving 12 bases between. The CDR3 is CAWSSTGLNQPQHF. The CDR3 DNA reads as TGTGCCTGGAGTTCGACAGGCCTGAATCAGCCCCAGCATTTT.

V and J are TRBV2 and TRBJ2-3; TRBD1 agrees at 8 bases. This CDR3 contains 12 residues. V lost 6 bases to trimming and J lost 8 bases; unmatched junction nucleotides: 4. Per the germline V gene, CDR1 is SNHLY and CDR2 is FYNNEI. The CDR3 is CASRDRVGTQYF. The CDR3 DNA follows: TGTGCCAGCAGGGACAGGGTGGGTACGCAGTATTTT.

The chain employs TRBV2 and TRBJ2-5; D might be TRBD2 (5 bases). CDR1 is SNHLY and CDR2 is FYNNEI in the germline V gene. The CDR3 covers 16 residues. The germline V and J ends were trimmed by 5 bases and 0 bases, with 16 bases remaining between them. This CDR3 reads CASSSLLIGDQETQYF. CDR3 in DNA: TGTGCCAGCAGTTCCCTCCTCATCGGGGACCAAGAGACCCAGTACTTC.

This clone was counted only a few times. The chain is built from TRBV10-3 and TRBJ2-7; D tentatively fits TRBD1 or TRBD2 (5 bases each). Trimming pared 6 bases from V and 9 bases from J, leaving 21 bases between. Per the germline V gene, CDR1 is ENHRY and CDR2 is SYGVKD. The CDR3 runs to 14 residues. The CDR3 sequence: CAIRDNTGFFGQYF. Here the CDR3 DNA reads TGTGCCATCAGGGACAATACGGGATTCTTCGGGCAGTACTTC.

The count of this clone is one. This rearrangement joins TRBV30 to TRBJ2-5; D not resolved. The ends were cut back, 1 base at V and 1 base at J, with 4 bases in the middle. Per the germline V gene, CDR1 is GTSNPN and CDR2 is SVGIG (reference sequence). The CDR3 runs 12 residues. In DNA, the CDR3 is TGTGCCTGGAGTGGGTCCCAAGAGACCCAGTACTTC. Its translation is CAWSGSQETQYF.

The chain combines TRBV15 with TRBJ2-7; D gene unclear. The CDR3 has 13 residues. Germline loops: CDR1 LNHNV, CDR2 YYDKDF (reference sequence). The V gene lost 0 bases and the J gene lost 6 bases, with 9 bases spanning the gap. The DNA of the CDR3 is TGTGCCACCAGCAGAGATTGGGCCACCGAGCAGTACTTC. It encodes CATSRDWATEQYF.

V is TRBV27 and J is TRBJ2-2; the D gene is possibly TRBD1 (5 bases). Germline CDR1 MNHEY, CDR2 SMNVEV (reference sequence). V lost 8 bases and J 3 bases, leaving 13 bases between the germline ends. This CDR3 region has 14 residues. The CDR3 DNA reads as TGTGCCAGCGGCCGACAGACCGACACCGGGGAGCTGTTTTTT. Its translation is CASGRQTDTGELFF.

The gene calls are TRBV30 and TRBJ2-3; D unclear. Germline values: CDR1 GTSNPN, CDR2 SVGIG (reference sequence). The CDR3 loop spans 11 amino acids. Trimming left V 2 bases short and J 2 bases short, with 2 bases between. In DNA, the CDR3 is TGTGCCTGGAGTAACACAGATACGCAGTATTTT. Translation gives CAWSNTDTQYF.

This clone was picked up a small number of times. The chain uses TRBV28 and TRBJ2-7, with a possible D match to TRBD1 (6 bases). CDR1 is MDHEN, CDR2 SYDVKM, per germline. This CDR3 has 14 amino acids. The V gene lost 6 bases and the J gene lost 6 bases, with 18 bases spanning the gap. This CDR3 reads CASRTGQGLVEQYF. The CDR3, as DNA: TGTGCCAGCAGAACAGGGCAAGGATTGGTCGAGCAGTACTTC.